These T cell receptor beta chains were read from a single sample in a study of CXCR3-negative and CXCR3-positive naive CD8 T cells. TCRdb reprocessed the 5' RACE reads and stores each CDR3 protein as one record, lacking DNA. The table lists approximately 88,000 distinct CDR3 sequences, with 0.53% in the top ten. The sequenced sample consisted of naive CXCR3+ CD8+ T cells from blood. These receptors were taken from a human donor in good health. Some clones in this sample may be carry-over from other donors' samples. Both conserved end residues are part of each CDR3.

v_gene	j_gene	CDR3aa
TRBV14	TRBJ1-1	CASSQARENTEAFF
TRBV29-1	TRBJ2-3	CSVEAGTRDVADTQYF
TRBV7-2	TRBJ2-2	CASSPSDLGELFF
TRBV7-9	TRBJ2-7	CASSPDRGDEQYF
TRBV4-2	TRBJ2-7	CASSITGTNSYEQYF
TRBV12-3/TRBV12-4	TRBJ2-4	CASSLGRGDNIQYF
TRBV4-3	TRBJ2-3	CASSQDFADTQYF
TRBV5-6	TRBJ1-5	CASSLGTAYSNQPQHF
TRBV10-3	TRBJ2-7	CAISDDQGARSYEQYF
TRBV12-3/TRBV12-4	TRBJ2-3	CASSSGLAGNRDTQYF
TRBV7-9	TRBJ1-1	CASSPGQGWFKDTEAFF
TRBV12-2	TRBJ2-5	CASRLVGDREQETQYF
TRBV9	TRBJ2-7	CASSVGASGGYEQYF
TRBV11-2	TRBJ1-5	CASSKTGTQPQHF
TRBV12-3/TRBV12-4	TRBJ1-3	CASLREVGNTIYF
TRBV4-1	TRBJ2-5	CASSQDMETLSYSGETQYF
TRBV6-2/TRBV6-3	TRBJ2-7	CASSRLTGIIHYEQYF
TRBV7-9	TRBJ2-7	CASSLPATYEQYF
TRBV28	TRBJ2-6	CASSWGSGANVLTF
TRBV7-8	TRBJ1-3	CASSQQTGNTIYF
TRBV6-2/TRBV6-3	TRBJ1-1	CASSYSYTEAFF
TRBV12-3/TRBV12-4	TRBJ2-2	CASSFPAGELFF
TRBV11-3	TRBJ2-2	CASSLDWPGELFF
TRBV4-3	TRBJ1-4	CASSHERGEKLFF
TRBV20-1	TRBJ2-7	CSAPRTSGSYEQYF
TRBV2	TRBJ2-7	CASSDLGDEQYF
TRBV10-3	TRBJ1-5	CAISNPGTEDSNQPQHF
TRBV9	TRBJ2-2	CASRGPGELFF
TRBV25-1	TRBJ2-1	CASSEYFRPSVAGGMYNEQFF
TRBV15	TRBJ1-5	CATSRDLGVGPNQPQHF
TRBV9	TRBJ2-1	CASSTPGVNEQFF
TRBV7-8	TRBJ2-7	CASSRGLAGDEQYF
TRBV28	TRBJ2-7	CASSLTRSYEQYF
TRBV11-2	TRBJ2-1	CASSLSPLAGNNEQFF
TRBV5-6	TRBJ2-1	CASSFVPIGREAEEFF
TRBV27	TRBJ2-1	CASSLSGVGEQFF
TRBV28	TRBJ2-4	CASSLNREGKNIQYF
TRBV12-3/TRBV12-4	TRBJ2-7	CASSFWQEPYEQYF
TRBV7-6	TRBJ1-3	CASSGPGQNPGNTIYF
TRBV27	TRBJ2-7	CASSPRQGAVEQYF